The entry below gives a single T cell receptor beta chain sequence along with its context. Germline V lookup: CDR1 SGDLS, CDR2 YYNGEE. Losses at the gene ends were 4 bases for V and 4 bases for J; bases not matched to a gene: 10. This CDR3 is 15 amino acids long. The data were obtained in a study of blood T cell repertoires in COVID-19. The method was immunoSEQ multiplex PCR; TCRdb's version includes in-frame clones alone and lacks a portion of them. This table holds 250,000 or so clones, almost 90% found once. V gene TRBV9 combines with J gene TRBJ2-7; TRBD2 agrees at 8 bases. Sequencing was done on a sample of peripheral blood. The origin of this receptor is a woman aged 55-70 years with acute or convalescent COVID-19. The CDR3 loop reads CASSPAAGVGYEQYF. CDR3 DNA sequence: TGTGCCAGCAGCCCTGCAGCGGGAGTAGGATACGAGCAGTACTTC. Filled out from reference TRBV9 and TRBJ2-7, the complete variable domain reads DSGVTQTPKHLITATGQRVTLRCSPRSGDLSVYWYQQSLDQGLQFLIQYYNGEERAKGNILERFSAQQFPDLHSELNLSSLELGDSALYFCASSPAAGVGYEQYFGPGTRLTVT.